This TCR beta chain is drawn from a study of PD-L1 blockade in urothelial cancer (dated by TCRdb to the late 2010s). With regard to the full study: Therapy was started in the mid-2010s for all patients, and atezolizumab 1,200 mg was administered intravenously every 3 weeks. About 90% of the 29 patients were males with bladder-origin urothelial cancer, and about 60% of the roughly 30 reported a prior smoking history. Patients had an ECOG performance status of 0 or 1 and had received between 0 and 3 prior chemotherapy regimens. Blood samples were analyzed at 3 weeks after treatment start (second dose) and at 6 weeks after treatment start. A median of roughly 140,000 T cells and some 84,000 unique TCRs was obtained from blood samples, and a median clonality of roughly 0.074 was observed. The study was an exploratory multi-omic analysis of somatic, immune and clinical correlates of response to PD-L1 blockade with atezolizumab in urothelial cancer. Pretreatment tumor samples, along with matched peripheral blood collected serially before and after atezolizumab treatment, underwent TCR sequencing. Progression-free survival longer than 6 months counted as durable clinical benefit, and TCR features were additionally tested against both progression-free and overall survival. In the same patients who had TCR sequencing, pretreatment tumors also underwent whole exome sequencing and RNA sequencing. Eight to ten patients achieved durable clinical benefit and some 20 did not. Pretreatment blood TCR-seq was available for 27 to 30 patients, at least one posttreatment blood collection was obtained for about 24 patients, and tumor TCR-seq was available for about 24 patients. Results the study describes overall, beyond this receptor: At 3 weeks after the start of treatment, tumor-associated TCR clones in peripheral blood had expanded more in patients with durable benefit (n of about 22, p = 0.022). A pretreatment peripheral blood TCR clonality below the median was linked to improved progression-free and overall survival. Small sample size (n ≈ 28) and many exploratory analyses mean the results are intended to be hypothesis-generating.

Of note for this clone: The antigen it binds to is not known. Within one base of it there is no much larger clone, and no base qualities were kept.

The germline V gene provides CDR1 MGHRA and CDR2 YSYEKL. The V end loses 4 bases and the J end loses 3 bases, and a stretch of 21 bases separates them. The CDR3 sequence holds 18 residues, the cysteine and phenylalanine included. The CDR3 DNA has 54 bases and is translated from base 1. Each PCR received spiked-in synthetic TCR analog templates so that absolute template abundance could be estimated from read counts. The immunoSEQ assay was used to amplify TCRbeta CDR3 regions from genomic DNA with bias-controlled V and J gene primers. Rearranged TCRbeta segments were sequenced at approximately 20X coverage. In the authors' own workflow: Sequencing errors were corrected by clustering, and CDR3s were annotated against IMGT so that V, D and J genes could be assigned. Only productive TCRbeta rearrangements were used in downstream analyses, excluding out-of-frame or stop-codon sequences. Clonality was calculated as one minus the Shannon entropy normalized by the log of the number of unique productive sequences. Fisher's exact test with Benjamini-Hochberg correction, at a threshold of adjusted p below 0.01, was used to find clones that differed between time points or between blood and tumor. Entries here come from immuneACCESS through TCRdb and include only in-frame sequences with V and J called. Some clones fail to appear in such tables; in the studies checked, an unresolved V gene covers under half of the shortfall, and the cause of the remainder is unknown. V and J calls and clone size come straight from that table; D and trimming were deduced from the DNA. Counted in this sample were 35,000 or so clones; roughly 80% of them appeared once. The ten largest make up roughly a tenth of the sample.

The sample's time point label, in plain terms: peripheral blood 6 weeks after treatment start. The cohort included 25 to 35 patients with locally advanced or metastatic urothelial carcinoma who were treated at Memorial Sloan Kettering on a trial protocol. Peripheral blood mononuclear cells were collected pretreatment and during treatment, with between 1 and 8 total time points per patient. The Qiagen DNeasy Blood extraction kit was used to purify genomic DNA from total PBMCs and tumor samples. Collected pretreatment and during treatment, PBMCs were isolated and stored as previously described. The sequence was collected from a man in his forties with urothelial cancer. The chain was built from TRBV4-1 and TRBJ2-2; a tentative D call is TRBD2 (5 bases match). Here the sequenced sample was PBMCs, taken around atezolizumab (anti-PD-L1) treatment. The bases read TGCGCCAGCAGCCTACGAAATGAGGGCACGGGGTACACCGGGGAGCTGTTTTTT. Translation gives CASSLRNEGTGYTGELFF.